This T cell receptor (beta chain) originates from a study of STAT5B mutations in CD4+ large granular lymphocyte leukemia. Study at large: Among healthy controls, a particular HLA allele went with more CDR3 'QG' motifs.

TCRdb's copy holds only in-frame clones and misses some; the assay was immunoSEQ multiplex PCR. The sample holds tens of thousands of clones, approximately 74% seen once. The germline V gene has CDR1 ENHRY and CDR2 SYGVKD. Trimming at V came to 4 bases and at J to 3 bases, leaving 8 bases not matched to a gene. CDR3 size: 15 residues. This receptor was taken from a human donor in good health. The chain has TRBV10-3 and TRBJ1-1; TRBD1 matches at 7 bases. Sequencing was done on a sample of CD4+ T cells from blood buffy coats. The CDR3 region has the DNA TGTGCCATCAGTGGGGCTGGACAGGCCTACACTGAAGCTTTCTTT. Its protein is CAISGAGQAYTEAFF.